This T cell receptor beta chain derives from a study of T cells expressing NK-cell markers (dated by TCRdb to 2018 to 2021). About the study as a whole: TCR beta-chain repertoires were profiled in sorted CD3+CD56+NKG2C+, CD3+CD56+NKG2C- and CD3+CD56-NKG2C+ T-cell subsets from several donors. The study sequenced eight donors, all healthy volunteers chosen at random: three men and five women. Of the eight sequenced donors, seven were found to be HCMV-seropositive and one was found to be HCMV-seronegative. Illumina HiSeq 2000/2500, MiSeq or NextSeq was used to sequence libraries as 2 x 150 bp reads. General findings and caveats noted by the study authors: Whether the expanded NKG2C-expressing T cell clones were specific for HCMV antigens was left unclear. Those dominant clonotypes were again the most abundant among CD3+CD56-NKG2C+ cells in several donors, at about 28.3-65%. In several donors, the dominant CD3+CD56+NKG2C+ clonotypes ranked among the top 10 CD8+ clonotypes, making up 1.0-7.0% of CD8+ T cells.

A remark on this clonotype: The antigen it binds to is not known.

HCMV serostatus was determined by detecting HCMV-specific IgG in serum with a commercial ELISA kit. Ficoll density gradient centrifugation was used to isolate peripheral blood mononuclear cells from blood. According to the germline V gene, CDR1 reads SNHLY and CDR2 reads FYNNEI. Inclusive of the bounding cysteine and phenylalanine, the CDR3 is 14 residues long. No coding sequence is recorded. Sequenced on an Illumina HiSeq 2000. The TCR beta cDNA libraries were made using 5'RACE template switching, a step that added both a universal primer site and unique molecular identifiers. cDNA synthesis was primed from the TCR beta constant segment, followed by two successive PCR amplification steps. For the original study's pipeline: MIGEC was used to demultiplex reads and group the reads by UMI, and MiTCR was used to assemble and quantify clonotypes. To remove erroneous sequences, TCR cDNA sequences were retained only when supported by two or more reads. The tcR package was used for downstream repertoire analysis, with clonotypes matched between fractions based on CDR3 nucleotide sequence plus V segment. VDJmatch was used to annotate antigen specificity against VDJdb, with one amino acid substitution in CDR3 permitted. Once TCRdb had reprocessed the reads, it stored one entry per CDR3 protein sequence and supplied no DNA. These V and J calls are TCRdb output, not the study's own analysis. Per the sample table, the count is 120,000 to 150,000 distinct CDR3 sequences. The ten largest clones represent approximately 12% of the sample.

The TCR originated in a man younger than 30 in good health. Donor details come from another sample of the same person, matched by shared clones. Sequenced: blood T cells: a sorted CD56 or NKG2C T cell subset, CD4+ or CD8+ T cells, or bulk PBMC T cells (not recorded which). The sequence links TRBV2 to TRBJ2-1; TCRdb picks TRBD1, but there is no DNA to check that call. CDR3 reads: CASSPRDWDNEQFF. The full variable domain, with segments outside the CDR3 supplied by the reference TRBV2 and TRBJ2-1 proteins, appears as EPEVTQTPSHQVTQMGQEVILRCVPISNHLYFYWYRQILGQKVEFLVSFYNNEISEKSEIFDDQFSVERPDGSNFTLKIRSTKLEDSAMYFCASSPRDWDNEQFFGPGTRLTVL.